The 14 T cell receptor beta chains below all came from one sample that was sequenced in a study of CXCR3-negative and CXCR3-positive naive CD8 T cells. Antigen specificity for these receptors is unknown. Libraries were UMI-labeled 5' RACE TRB cDNA. From the 5' RACE reads, TCRdb lists one entry per CDR3 protein and no DNA. This listing includes roughly 93,000 distinct CDR3 sequences. General study results and limits: CXCR3-positive naive cells had more hydrophobic TRB CDR3s than CXCR3-negative naive cells.

The sample consisted of naive CXCR3+ CD8+ T cells from blood. Subset defined: CD45RO-CCR7+CD27+CD95- naive CD8+ T cells expressing CXCR3 (TNR3+). The receptors come from a human donor in good health. Some clones in this sample may be carry-over from other donors' samples.

V is TRBV7-6 and J is TRBJ2-7. Germline V gene data show CDR1 as SGHVS and CDR2 as FNYEAQ. The CDR3 runs to 14 residues. The CDR3 loop is CASSSAQGPYEQYF. Based on the CDR3 plus reference TRBV7-6 and TRBJ2-7, the full variable domain is GAGVSQSPRYKVTKRGQDVALRCDPISGHVSLYWYRQALGQGPEFLTYFNYEAQQDKSGLPNDRFSAERPEGSISTLTIQRTEQRDSAMYRCASSSAQGPYEQYFGPGTRLTVT.

The chain couples TRBV4-3 to TRBJ2-1; TCRdb's D gene call, TRBD1, goes unchecked for lack of DNA. The CDR3 loop spans 15 amino acids. CDR1 and CDR2 from the germline V gene are LGHNA and YSLEER. CDR3 amino acids: CASSRDRVYYNGQFF.

J is TRBJ2-4 and V is TRBV19; TCRdb selects TRBD1, and the lack of DNA leaves this call unchecked. The CDR3 sequence is 12 residues long. Germline-derived CDR1 and CDR2 are LNHDA and SQIVND (reference sequence). The CDR3 is CASRGPRKDQYF.

The chain couples TRBV20-1 to TRBJ1-2; as DNA is missing, the TRBD1 call by TCRdb cannot be tested. The V gene's germline CDR1 is DFQATT and CDR2 SNEGSKA (reference sequence). The CDR3 loop spans 15 amino acids. The CDR3 loop reads CSARRDPGQNYGYTF.

The chain has TRBV12-3 or TRBV12-4 and TRBJ2-5. CDR3 size: 13 residues. The CDR3 loop reads CASSFLIQETQYF.

V usage is TRBV20-1 and J usage is TRBJ1-1. The CDR3 is 13 residues long. Germline values: CDR1 DFQATT, CDR2 SNEGSKA (reference sequence). The CDR3 loop is CSARDYLATEAFF.

The chain combines TRBV19 with TRBJ1-6; lacking DNA, the TRBD1 call made by TCRdb goes unchecked. The V gene's germline CDR1 is LNHDA and CDR2 SQIVND (reference sequence). The CDR3 runs to 16 residues. CDR3 in amino acids: CASSNRDRGVNSPLHF.

The gene calls are TRBV7-6 and TRBJ2-7; the TCRdb D gene call, TRBD2, has no DNA to confirm it. This CDR3 comprises 18 residues. CDR1 and CDR2 (germline): SGHVS, FNYEAQ. CDR3 loop: CASSRQPGLAGKGGEQYF. The full variable domain, its missing parts supplied by reference TRBV7-6 and TRBJ2-7, is GAGVSQSPRYKVTKRGQDVALRCDPISGHVSLYWYRQALGQGPEFLTYFNYEAQQDKSGLPNDRFSAERPEGSISTLTIQRTEQRDSAMYRCASSRQPGLAGKGGEQYFGPGTRLTVT.

V is TRBV7-9 and J is TRBJ2-1; lacking DNA, the TRBD2 call made by TCRdb goes unchecked. CDR1 is SEHNR and CDR2 is FQNEAQ in the germline V gene (reference sequence). This CDR3 spans 17 amino acids. CDR3 sequence: CASSSILAMNSYNEQFF.

The chain combines TRBV29-1 with TRBJ1-2; TCRdb names TRBD1, which stays unverified in the absence of DNA. The CDR3 sequence is 13 residues long. Germline CDR1 reads SQVTM; CDR2 reads ANQGSEA. CDR3 amino acids: CSVVRPPDYGYTF. Variable domain in full (rest from reference TRBV29-1 and TRBJ1-2): SAVISQKPSRDICQRGTSLTIQCQVDSQVTMMFWYRQQPGQSLTLIATANQGSEATYESGFVIDKFPISRPNLTFSTLTVSNMSPEDSSIYLCSVVRPPDYGYTFGSGTRLTVV.

The chain uses TRBV11-3 and TRBJ1-4. CDR1 and CDR2 from the germline V gene are SGHNT and YENEEA. The CDR3 spans 15 residues. The CDR3 sequence is CASSLEGFANEKLFF.

The genes are TRBV10-3 and TRBJ1-2; the TCRdb call, TRBD1, lacks DNA for checking. The CDR3 sequence is 14 residues long. Germline-derived CDR1 and CDR2 are ENHRY and SYGVKD. The CDR3 reads CAISDTGSNYGYTF.

This sequence joins TRBV10-3 and TRBJ2-5; with no DNA, the TCRdb D assignment of TRBD2 cannot be verified. Germline loops: CDR1 ENHRY, CDR2 SYGVKD. The CDR3 sequence is 21 residues long. This chain's CDR3 is CAIRNPAGTSGGAVVGETQYF.

The chain is built from TRBV11-2 and TRBJ1-1; TCRdb's D gene call, TRBD1, goes unchecked for lack of DNA. This CDR3 comprises 16 residues. CDR1 is SGHAT and CDR2 is FQNNGV in the germline V gene. The chain's CDR3 is CASSPGTWGNNPEAFF.